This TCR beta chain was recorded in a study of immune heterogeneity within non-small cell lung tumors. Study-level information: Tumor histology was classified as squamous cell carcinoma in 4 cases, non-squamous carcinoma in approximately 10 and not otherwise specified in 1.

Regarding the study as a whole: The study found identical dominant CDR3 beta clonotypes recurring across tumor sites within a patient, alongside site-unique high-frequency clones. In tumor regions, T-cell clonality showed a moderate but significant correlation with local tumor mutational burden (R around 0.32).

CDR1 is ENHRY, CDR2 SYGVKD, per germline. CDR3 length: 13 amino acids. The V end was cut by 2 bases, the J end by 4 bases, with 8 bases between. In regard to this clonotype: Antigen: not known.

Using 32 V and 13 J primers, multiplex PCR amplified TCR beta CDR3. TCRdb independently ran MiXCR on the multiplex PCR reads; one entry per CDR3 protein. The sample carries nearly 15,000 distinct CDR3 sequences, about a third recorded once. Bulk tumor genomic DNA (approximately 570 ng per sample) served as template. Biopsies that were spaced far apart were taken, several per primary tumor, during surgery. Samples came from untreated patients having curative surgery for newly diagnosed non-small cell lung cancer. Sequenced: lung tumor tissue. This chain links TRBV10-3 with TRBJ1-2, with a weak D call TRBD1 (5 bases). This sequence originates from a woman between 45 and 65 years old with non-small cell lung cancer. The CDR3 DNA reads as TGTGCCATCAGTGAGGGGCAGGGCTATGGCTACACCTTC. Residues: CAISEGQGYGYTF.